The rows below give T cell receptor beta chains drawn from one sample of a study of T cell responses to AZD1222 COVID-19 vaccine. TCRdb keeps only in-frame clones here, not all; method: immunoSEQ multiplex PCR. The profile shows under 300,000 clones, just over 90% of them singletons. The material was peripheral blood, obtained on day 0 of AZD1222 vaccination. The receptors stem from an adult in good health. CDR3s include the opening cysteine and the closing phenylalanine or tryptophan. A D gene is named only where the DNA matches it firmly. The size field is filled for only some rows; it gives once, few, many or a size class.

V,D,J,size,CDR3,DNA
TRBV9,.,TRBJ2-3,.,CASSEGISTDTQYF,TGTGCCAGCAGCGAAGGGATCAGCACAGATACGCAGTATTTT
TRBV7-6,.,TRBJ1-5,.,CASSPQAGPSNQAQHF,TGTGCCAGCAGCCCTCAGGCAGGGCCCTCCAATCAGGCCCAGCATTTT
TRBV19,TRBD2,TRBJ2-1,.,CASSTLAAGANSYNEQFF,TGTGCCAGTAGTACACTAGCGGCTGGGGCCAACTCCTACAATGAGCAGTTCTTC
TRBV14,.,TRBJ2-7,.,CASSQGRKGEQYF,TGTGCCAGCAGCCAAGGACGGAAGGGCGAGCAGTACTTC
TRBV29-1,TRBD1,TRBJ1-1,.,CSVLQGAETAFF,TGCAGCGTACTACAGGGGGCCGAGACAGCTTTCTTT
TRBV28,.,TRBJ1-2,.,CASSLWKGSNYGYTF,TGTGCCAGCAGTTTATGGAAGGGTTCTAACTATGGCTACACCTTC
TRBV2,.,TRBJ2-7,few,CASSEGQTYEQYF,TGTGCCAGCAGTGAAGGACAGACCTACGAGCAGTACTTC
TRBV19,.,TRBJ1-1,once,CASSIQVDSEAFF,TGTGCCAGTAGCATACAGGTTGACAGTGAAGCTTTCTTT
TRBV12-3/TRBV12-4,.,TRBJ2-1,.,CASSFSYEQFF,TGTGCCAGCAGTTTTAGTTATGAGCAGTTCTTC
TRBV5-1,.,TRBJ1-4,.,CASSSLAGIGEKLFF,TGCGCCAGCAGCTCCCTCGCCGGTATAGGAGAAAAACTGTTTTTT
TRBV7-8,.,TRBJ2-7,few,CASSKYEQYF,TGTGCCAGCAGCAAGTACGAGCAGTACTTC
TRBV5-5,TRBD1,TRBJ1-2,.,CASSSAETGGYGYTF,TGTGCCAGCAGCTCGGCGGAGACAGGGGGTTATGGCTACACCTTC
TRBV7-9,TRBD1,TRBJ2-2,.,CASSLEGATGELFF,TGTGCCAGCAGCTTAGAGGGGGCCACCGGGGAGCTGTTTTTT
TRBV7-2,.,TRBJ2-3,once,CASSLEQTDTQYF,TGTGCCAGCAGCTTAGAACAGACAGATACGCAGTATTTT
TRBV9,TRBD2,TRBJ2-7,.,CASSPRLAGNSYEQYF,TGTGCCAGCAGCCCCCGCCTAGCGGGGAACTCCTACGAGCAGTACTTC
TRBV5-6,TRBD1,TRBJ1-1,.,CASSYLGQGSEAFF,TGTGCCAGCAGTTACCTAGGACAGGGATCTGAAGCTTTCTTT